This TCR beta chain appears in the sequencing data of a study of blood T cell repertoires in COVID-19 (dated by TCRdb to the early 2020s). A note on the overall study: Samples from collaborators originated in the United States, Italy and Spain and spanned both the acute and convalescent phases of COVID-19. The material from the prospective study consisted of cDNA or gDNA derived from T cells, B-cell-depleted T cells, or PBMCs. Samples were obtained from the ongoing ImmuneRACE study (first 160 participants) and from roughly 1,300 subjects provided by 6 global collaborators. Subjects who had been exposed to COVID-19, were actively infected with it, or had recovered from it provided the deeply sampled blood TCRbeta repertoires that made up the dataset. The repertoires were released in a freely available public database intended as a resource for research on the immune response to SARS-CoV-2. The sample metadata nearly always contained a de-identified subject ID, COVID-19 status, age in years and sex. Where available, HLA class I and class II types were taken from metadata supplied by the sample provider and were not determined by assay-based typing.

TCRbeta CDR3 regions were amplified from genomic DNA using the immunoSEQ Assay, a bias-controlled multiplex PCR. The authors processed their data as follows. The number of nucleated cells in each sample was estimated from the amplification of reference gene primers within the assay. To quantify the absolute abundance of each unique TCRbeta CDR3 rearrangement, sequence reads were collapsed and filtered. Productive Simpson clonality was computed per sample as the square root of Simpson's diversity index over productive rearrangements. TCRdb stores this immuneACCESS table with in-frame sequences only. Part of the clones is absent; in the studies checked, under half of the shortfall reflects unresolved V genes, and no reason is known for the rest. That table gives V, J and clone size, and the DNA gave D and trimming. The sample table records 65,000 to 85,000 clones; around 90% of these occur just once. About 7% of the sample comes from the top ten.

V is cut back by 5 bases and J by 5 bases, with 5 bases in the junction unmatched. The CDR3 contains 13 residues, cysteine and phenylalanine counted. The only DNA kept is the CDR3, 39 bases in frame from the first base. According to the germline V gene, CDR1 reads MNHEY and CDR2 reads SVGAGI. Each collaborating institution followed its own protocols to collect whole blood in K2EDTA tubes. For TCRbeta analysis, collaborator samples were shipped as frozen whole blood, as isolated PBMCs, or as DNA extracted from either sample type. Of note for this clone: Its antigen is unknown. No base quality values were provided; no much bigger clone lies one nucleotide off.

Paper-wide results and their limitations: How much clinical and demographic metadata was included differed by source and by participant, and the metadata was provided uncurated.

Sequencing was carried out using peripheral blood. This receptor chain uses TRBV6-5 and TRBJ2-7, with 8 bases matching TRBD1. The receptor comes from a human donor in a cohort sampled during active COVID-19. The CDR3 loop reads CASSQGARNEQYF. The sequenced DNA: TGTGCCAGCAGTCAGGGGGCGCGCAACGAGCAGTACTTC.